This T cell receptor beta chain came from a study of shared clonotypes between healthy human individuals. Study information: Per-donor plates numbered three CD4 naive, three CD4 memory, two CD8 naive and one CD8 memory.

Naive CD8 cells lacked CD45RO, underwent positive selection for CCR7 and left out terminally differentiated effector memory CD45RA+ cells. V lost 2 bases and J lost 3, with 16 bases in between. The CDR3 is made up of 16 amino acids. The germline V gene has CDR1 LNHDA and CDR2 SQIVND (reference sequence). Study outcomes and limitations: Some clonotypes were shared by all four sorted-subset donors, while others were not shared. The non-shared ones had lower generation probabilities than the shared ones. Sampling included only blood; tissue repertoires likely differ.

An assay was performed, and its level was deep. Only in-frame clones appear in the TCRdb table, and some are missing; sequencing was by immunoSEQ multiplex PCR. The sample has about 590,000 clones, 95% seen once. For this clone: The antigen remains unidentified.

Sequenced sample: naive CD8+ T cells sorted from blood. The TCR comes from a woman in her twenties or thirties in good health. The genes are TRBV19 and TRBJ1-2, with a possible D match to TRBD1 (6 bases). CDR3 protein: CASSIWNWDKHYGYTF. The CDR3 coding sequence is TGTGCCAGTAGTATATGGAATTGGGACAAACACTATGGCTACACCTTC.